The 22 T cell receptor beta chains below come from one sample, sequenced in a study of T cells in narcolepsy. Some clones are missing from TCRdb's copy, which holds only in-frame ones; the method was immunoSEQ multiplex PCR. The sample carries about 27,000 clones, 79% recorded once. The specimen sequenced was memory (CD45RA-) CD4+ T cells from blood. These receptors all stem from a human donor in good health.

The chain links TRBV9 to TRBJ1-2; D unclear. Trimming took 6 bases from V and 4 from J, leaving 4 bases between them. Germline CDR1 is SGDLS and CDR2 is YYNGEE. The CDR3 covers 10 residues. CDR3 sequence: CASTPYGYTF. CDR3 coding DNA: TGTGCCAGCACCCCCTATGGCTACACCTTC.

The chain couples TRBV27 to TRBJ2-5; weak D call: TRBD2 (6 bases). The germline CDR1 and CDR2 sequences are MNHEY and SMNVEV (reference sequence). The V and J ends lost 1 base and 5 bases respectively, with 11 bases between them. This CDR3 has 14 residues. CDR3 nucleotide sequence: TGTGCCAGCAGTTTATTGGGGGGTCTCGAGACCCAGTACTTC. This codes for CASSLLGGLETQYF.

The chain is built from TRBV7-2 and TRBJ2-7, with D perhaps TRBD2 (6 bases). Per the germline V gene, CDR1 is SGHTA and CDR2 is FQGNSA. The CDR3 runs 13 residues. V lost 5 bases and J 3 bases, leaving 11 bases between the germline ends. CDR3 amino acids: CASSAGTVYEQYF. Here the CDR3 DNA reads TGTGCCAGCAGCGCTGGGACTGTCTACGAGCAGTACTTC.

With regard to this clone: A far more abundant clone sits one base away, making this likely a read error. Other DNA variants within this sample encode the same CDR3. V and J are TRBV11-2 and TRBJ1-6; D might be TRBD1 (5 bases). The CDR3 consists of 15 residues. From germline, CDR1 is SGHAT and CDR2 FQNNGV. Trimming removed 5 bases from V and 7 bases from J, with 15 bases in between. CDR3 sequence: CASSLNSAGNSPLHF. CDR3 sequence (DNA): TGTGCCAGCAGCCTAAATTCCGCAGGGAATTCACCCCTCCACTTT.

The genes are TRBV2 and TRBJ1-1, with D perhaps TRBD1 (5 bases). Per germline, CDR1 SNHLY and CDR2 FYNNEI. The CDR3 has 13 amino acids. Trimming took 6 bases from V and 5 from J, leaving 13 bases between them. CDR3 in DNA: TGTGCCAGCAGCCGGGGGGAAGGGACTGAAGCTTTCTTT. It codes for CASSRGEGTEAFF. The full variable domain, rest sourced from reference TRBV2 and TRBJ1-1, is EPEVTQTPSHQVTQMGQEVILRCVPISNHLYFYWYRQILGQKVEFLVSFYNNEISEKSEIFDDQFSVERPDGSNFTLKIRSTKLEDSAMYFCASSRGEGTEAFFGQGTRLTVV.

This chain connects TRBV4-3 to TRBJ1-2, with D perhaps matching TRBD1 (5 bases). Germline V lookup: CDR1 LGHNA, CDR2 YSLEER. Trimming pared 0 bases from V and 4 bases from J, leaving 15 bases between. The CDR3 sequence is 16 residues long. CDR3 sequence reads: CASSQDPGGRAYGYTF. The CDR3 DNA follows: TGCGCCAGCAGCCAAGATCCCGGGGGTAGGGCCTATGGCTACACCTTC.

This clone appeared once. The CDR3 bases are TGTGCCAGCGGTCGGACAGGGGGAAGCAATCAGCCCCAGCATTTT. Protein: CASGRTGGSNQPQHF. V is TRBV28 and J is TRBJ1-5, with TRBD1 identical over 10 bases. Germline CDR1 reads MDHEN; CDR2 reads SYDVKM. This CDR3 is built from 15 residues. Trimming cost V 8 bases and J 1 base; bases outside gene matches: 5.

The chain combines TRBV7-2 with TRBJ2-7; TRBD2 might be the D (5 bases). The germline CDR1 and CDR2 sequences are SGHTA and FQGNSA. The CDR3 length is 15 residues. V lost 1 base and J 0 bases, leaving 10 bases between the germline ends. CDR3 DNA: TGTGCCAGCAGCTTAGGATCGGGGAGCTCCTACGAGCAGTACTTC. This encodes CASSLGSGSSYEQYF. The full variable domain, completed using reference TRBV7-2 and TRBJ2-7, is GAGVSQSPSNKVTEKGKDVELRCDPISGHTALYWYRQSLGQGLEFLIYFQGNSAPDKSGLPSDRFSAERTGGSVSTLTIQRTQQEDSAVYLCASSLGSGSSYEQYFGPGTRLTVT.

This clone was observed a few times. The rearrangement links TRBV12-2 to TRBJ1-6. TRBV12-2 is classified as a pseudogene. The CDR3 has 11 residues. The chain's CDR3 is CASRLFSPLHF. Written as DNA, the CDR3 is TGTGCAAGTCGCTTGTTTTCTCCCCTCCACTTT.

This clone turned up a few times. The chain is built from TRBV7-3 and TRBJ1-1; possible D gene TRBD1, 5 bases. In germline, CDR1 is SGHTA, CDR2 FQGTGA. The CDR3 runs to 12 residues. Trimming shortened V by 6 bases and J by 4 bases, and 9 bases separated the two germline ends. In nucleotides, the CDR3 is TGTGCCAGCAGTTGGGACTCCACTGAAGCTTTCTTT. Translating gives CASSWDSTEAFF.

The CDR3 nucleotides are TGTGCCAGCAGCTTAGGGCCGACAGATGGCTACACCTTC. It yields the protein CASSLGPTDGYTF. The rearrangement joins TRBV7-3 to TRBJ1-2, with D possibly TRBD1 on 5 matching bases. V lost 2 bases and J lost 6, with 10 bases in between. The germline V gene encodes CDR1 SGHTA and CDR2 FQGTGA. The CDR3 is made up of 13 amino acids.

V is TRBV11-2 and J is TRBJ2-7; D remains ambiguous. Deletions cut 5 bases from V and 1 base from J, with 21 bases between. The CDR3 runs to 17 residues. Germline lookup yields CDR1 SGHAT and CDR2 FQNNGV. The CDR3 DNA follows: TGTGCCAGCAGCATCTACCTCGCCAGGCGTAATTCCTACGAGCAGTACTTC. Protein product: CASSIYLARRNSYEQYF.

V gene TRBV7-2 combines with J gene TRBJ1-3; 7 bases map to TRBD1. With V trimmed by 5 bases and J by 2 bases, 6 bases remained unmatched. The CDR3 is 15 residues long. The V gene's germline CDR1 is SGHTA and CDR2 FQGNSA. This CDR3 reads CASSPQGMTGNTIYF. DNA of the CDR3: TGTGCCAGCAGCCCACAGGGGATGACTGGAAACACCATATATTTT.

The gene calls are TRBV27 and TRBJ2-4, with D perhaps matching TRBD1 or TRBD2 (5 bases each). V gave up 11 bases and J gave up 2 bases, with 16 bases separating them. The CDR3 length is 14 residues. CDR1 MNHEY and CDR2 SMNVEV come from the germline V gene (reference sequence). This CDR3 is CACRGLGTKNIQYF. Here the CDR3 DNA reads TGTGCCTGCCGGGGCCTCGGAACCAAAAACATTCAGTACTTC.

The chain links TRBV5-1 to TRBJ2-3; 8 bases match TRBD1. Losses at the gene ends were 4 bases for V and 2 bases for J; bases not matched to a gene: 9. The length of the CDR3 is 16 residues. The germline V gene encodes CDR1 SGHRS and CDR2 YFSETQ. In nucleotides, the CDR3 is TGCGCCAGCAGCGGAGGAGGGACAGGAGTCACAGATACGCAGTATTTT. It specifies CASSGGGTGVTDTQYF.

The chain employs TRBV6-1 and TRBJ2-7; D might be TRBD1 (6 bases). CDR1 and CDR2 (germline): MNHNS, SASEGT. This CDR3 has 17 residues. V was pared by 1 base and J by 2 bases, with 18 bases between. CDR3 region: CASSEGVPQQGPYEQYF. CDR3 DNA sequence: TGTGCCAGCAGTGAAGGTGTACCCCAACAGGGTCCCTACGAGCAGTACTTC.

The chain combines TRBV5-6 with TRBJ2-1; D not resolved. Trimming left V 4 bases short and J 0 bases short, with 11 bases between. The CDR3 sequence is 15 residues long. The germline CDR1 and CDR2 sequences are SGHDT and YYEEEE. The CDR3 protein is CASSVDRSSYNEQFF. The DNA of the CDR3 is TGTGCCAGCAGCGTGGACCGTAGCTCCTACAATGAGCAGTTCTTC.

The rearrangement uses TRBV5-4 and TRBJ2-7; D possibly corresponds to TRBD1 (5 bases). Germline V gene data show CDR1 as SGHNT and CDR2 as YYREEE (reference sequence). V was cut by 4 bases and J by 0 bases, with 11 bases left in between. CDR3 length: 14 residues. The CDR3 nucleotides read TGTGCCAGCAGCGGGGCTACCAGCTCCTACGAGCAGTACTTC. This codes for CASSGATSSYEQYF.

The CDR3 here is CASSLGTGVNYEQYF. The DNA for the CDR3 is TGTGCCAGCAGCCTCGGGACAGGGGTTAACTACGAGCAGTACTTC. This chain uses TRBV11-2 with TRBJ2-7; 10 bases fit TRBD1. The CDR3 has 15 residues. The germline CDR1 and CDR2 sequences are SGHAT and FQNNGV. V lost 5 bases and J lost 3; bases outside the gene matches: 7.

V usage is TRBV19 and J usage is TRBJ2-1; a possible D gene is TRBD1 (6 bases). The CDR3 spans 11 residues. With 10 bases removed from V and 9 bases from J, the gap between germline ends came to 13 bases. From germline, CDR1 is LNHDA and CDR2 SQIVND (reference sequence). The CDR3 spells CATLGGVEQFF. DNA for the CDR3: TGTGCCACCTTAGGGGGTGTTGAGCAGTTCTTC.

The chain combines TRBV27 with TRBJ2-1; 10 nucleotides match TRBD1. CDR1 is MNHEY, CDR2 SMNVEV, per germline (reference sequence). V dropped 5 bases and J dropped 0; count of bases not matched to a gene: 1. The CDR3 totals 15 residues. As DNA, the CDR3 is TGTGCCAGCAGTGGGGACAGGGGCTCCTACAATGAGCAGTTCTTC. Translating it yields CASSGDRGSYNEQFF.

This clone was observed a single time. CDR3 sequence (DNA): TGTGCCAGCGGCGTAACCTCTGGGGCCAACGTCCTGACTTTC. Translated: CASGVTSGANVLTF. This rearrangement joins TRBV7-3 to TRBJ2-6; D is undetermined. This CDR3 contains 14 residues. The germline V and J ends were trimmed by 8 bases and 0 bases, with 8 bases remaining between them. CDR1 and CDR2 (germline): SGHTA, FQGTGA.